These T cell receptor beta chains were read from a single sample in a study of T cell responses to AZD1222 COVID-19 vaccine. Method: immunoSEQ multiplex PCR; TCRdb's copy keeps in-frame clones and lacks some. This table has 75,000 to 95,000 clones, approximately 91% appearing once. The sequencing used peripheral blood, collected on day 0 of AZD1222 vaccination. Receptors were obtained from an adult in good health. The CDR3 runs from the conserved cysteine through the conserved F or W. The D gene is left open where the match is weak.

>.|TRBV7-2|TRBJ1-1
CASSLDWGPGAFF
>TRBD1|TRBV6-2/TRBV6-3|TRBJ1-2
CASSYLGTGEGYTF
>.|TRBV12-3/TRBV12-4|TRBJ1-1
CASSLWGTEAFF
>.|TRBV2|TRBJ1-1
CASSAGNTEAFF
>.|TRBV4-1|TRBJ1-1
CASSQGRGRQFNTEAFF
>.|TRBV19|TRBJ1-2
CASEDRRFSVNGYTF
>TRBD1|TRBV7-3|TRBJ2-7
CASSPEQGQFPYEQYF
>.|TRBV20-1|TRBJ1-1
CSASEGRAEAFF
>TRBD1|TRBV4-3|TRBJ1-4
CASSQSTGTGATNEKLFF
>TRBD1|TRBV28|TRBJ1-1
CASRGGQGRKAFF
>.|TRBV5-5|TRBJ2-3
CASSLEWGDTQYF
>.|TRBV3-1/TRBV3-2|TRBJ2-1
CASSLERAGYNEQFF
>.|TRBV2|TRBJ1-5
CASTGLNSNQPQHF
>.|TRBV28|TRBJ1-2
CASSLFPDSLRGGYTF
>TRBD1|TRBV5-1|TRBJ2-1
CASSLQGELSYNEQFF
>.|TRBV13|TRBJ2-7
CASSLGDSGYEQYF
>.|TRBV4-3|TRBJ1-1
CASSQDGNTMNTEAFF
>.|TRBV24-1|TRBJ1-2
CATSDSAYGYTF
>.|TRBV12-3/TRBV12-4|TRBJ2-5
CASSLGFQETQYF
>TRBD1|TRBV11-2|TRBJ1-2
CASSLDLVGTGVYGYTF
>.|TRBV7-3|TRBJ2-2
CASSSPRQGPNTGELFF
>.|TRBV28|TRBJ1-2
CASSGFVADYGYTF